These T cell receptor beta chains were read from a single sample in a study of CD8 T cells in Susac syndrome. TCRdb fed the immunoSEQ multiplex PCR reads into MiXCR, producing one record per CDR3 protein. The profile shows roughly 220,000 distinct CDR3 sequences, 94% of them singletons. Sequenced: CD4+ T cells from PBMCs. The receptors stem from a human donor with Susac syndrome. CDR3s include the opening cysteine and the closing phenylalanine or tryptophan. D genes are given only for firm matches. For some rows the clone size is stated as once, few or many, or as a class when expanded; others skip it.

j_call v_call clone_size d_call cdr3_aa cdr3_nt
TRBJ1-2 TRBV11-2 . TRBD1 CASSWAPGEGGGSNGYTF TGTGCCAGCAGTTGGGCACCGGGGGAAGGAGGGGGCTCAAATGGCTACACCTTC
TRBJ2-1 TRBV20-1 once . CSATPPGQRSYGEQFF TGCAGTGCTACACCCCCGGGCCAAAGGTCCTATGGTGAGCAGTTCTTC
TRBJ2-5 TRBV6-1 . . CASSAFLRETQYF TGTGCCAGCAGTGCTTTCTTGCGGGAGACCCAGTACTTC
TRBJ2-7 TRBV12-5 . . CASGLGLASPDEQYF TGTGCTAGTGGTTTGGGGTTGGCTAGCCCTGACGAGCAGTACTTC
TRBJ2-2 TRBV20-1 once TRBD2 CSAGPAGGPGELFF TGCAGTGCTGGCCCAGCGGGGGGGCCCGGGGAGCTGTTTTTT
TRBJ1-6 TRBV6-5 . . CASSYGADSPLHF TGTGCCAGCAGTTACGGGGCGGATTCACCCCTCCACTTT
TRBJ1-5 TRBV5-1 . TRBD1 CASSLTGQGGQPQHF TGCGCCAGCAGCCTAACCGGACAGGGTGGACAGCCCCAGCATTTT
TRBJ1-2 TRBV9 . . CASSVGVRNYGYTF TGTGCCAGCAGCGTAGGGGTCAGAAACTATGGCTACACCTTC
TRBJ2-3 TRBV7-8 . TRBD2 CASSQLLAGGLTDTQYF TGTGCCAGCAGCCAACTACTAGCGGGGGGCCTCACAGATACGCAGTATTTT
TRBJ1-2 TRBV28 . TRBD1 CASSGTGPGYGYTF TGTGCCAGCAGTGGGACAGGCCCGGGCTATGGCTACACCTTC
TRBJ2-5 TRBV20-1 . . CSARVSETQYF TGCAGTGCTAGAGTATCAGAGACCCAGTACTTC
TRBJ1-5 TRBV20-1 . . CSARGGQPNQPQHF TGCAGTGCTAGAGGGGGGCAGCCCAATCAGCCCCAGCATTTT
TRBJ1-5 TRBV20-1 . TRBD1 CSASTGDSNQPQHF TGCAGTGCTTCTACAGGGGATAGCAATCAGCCCCAGCATTTT
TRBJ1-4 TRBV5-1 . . CASRNADDEKLFF TGCGCCAGCCGGAACGCTGACGATGAAAAACTGTTTTTT
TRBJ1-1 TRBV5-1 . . CASSSSGGAGGTEAFF TGCGCCAGCAGCTCATCGGGGGGGGCTGGAGGCACTGAAGCTTTCTTT
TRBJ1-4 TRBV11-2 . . CASSLSLGEKLFF TGTGCCAGCAGCTTAAGTTTGGGAGAAAAACTGTTTTTT
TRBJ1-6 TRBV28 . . CASSSPIVGSPLHF TGTGCCAGCAGCTCCCCGATCGTGGGGTCACCCCTCCACTTT
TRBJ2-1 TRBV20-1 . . CSARDWLRDSTYNEQFF TGCAGTGCTAGAGACTGGCTTCGGGACTCGACCTACAATGAGCAGTTCTTC
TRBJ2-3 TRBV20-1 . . CSARDSWTSTQYF TGCAGTGCTAGGGACTCCTGGACCAGTACGCAGTATTTT
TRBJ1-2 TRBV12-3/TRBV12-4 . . CASSLQGKGGGYTF TGTGCCAGCAGTTTGCAGGGAAAAGGAGGCGGCTACACCTTC
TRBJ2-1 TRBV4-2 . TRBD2 CASSQARDYYNEQFF TGTGCCAGCAGCCAAGCTAGGGACTACTACAATGAGCAGTTCTTC
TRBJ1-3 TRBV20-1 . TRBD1 CSAPGTGLTIYF TGCAGTGCTCCCGGGACAGGATTGACCATATATTTT
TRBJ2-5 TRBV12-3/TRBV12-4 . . CASSFGTTGQETQYF TGTGCCAGCAGTTTCGGGACAACGGGACAAGAGACCCAGTACTTC
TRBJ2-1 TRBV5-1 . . CASSSLLLSHEQFF TGCGCCAGCAGCTCCCTTTTATTATCCCATGAGCAGTTCTTC
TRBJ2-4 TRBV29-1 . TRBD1 CSVTGGSDGNIQYF TGCAGCGTGACAGGGGGAAGTGATGGAAACATTCAGTACTTC
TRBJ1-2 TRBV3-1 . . CASSQVVGQYGIGYTF TGTGCCAGCAGCCAAGTGGTGGGGCAGTACGGCATTGGCTACACCTTC
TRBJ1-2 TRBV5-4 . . CASSLDSFVGYGYTF TGTGCCAGCAGCCTAGACAGCTTTGTCGGATATGGCTACACCTTC
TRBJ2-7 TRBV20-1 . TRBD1 CSAAGGAYEQYF TGCAGTGCTGCAGGGGGAGCCTACGAGCAGTACTTC
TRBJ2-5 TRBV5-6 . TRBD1 CASSGTGERWETQYF TGTGCCAGCAGCGGAACAGGGGAGAGGTGGGAGACCCAGTACTTC
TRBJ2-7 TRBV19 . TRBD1 CASSIDRTGRGEQYF TGTGCCAGTAGTATAGACCGGACAGGGCGAGGCGAGCAGTACTTC
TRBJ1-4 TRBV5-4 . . CASSPDTANEKLFF TGTGCCAGCAGCCCTGACACGGCCAATGAAAAACTGTTTTTT
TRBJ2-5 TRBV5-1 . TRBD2 CASSSTSGAQETQYF TGCGCCAGCAGCAGTACTAGCGGGGCCCAAGAGACCCAGTACTTC
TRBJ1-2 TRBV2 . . CASRKGLLYGYTF TGTGCCAGCAGAAAGGGGCTCCTCTATGGCTACACCTTC
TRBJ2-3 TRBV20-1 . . CSASDVGGLTDTQYF TGCAGTGCTAGTGATGTGGGGGGTTTAACGGATACGCAGTATTTT
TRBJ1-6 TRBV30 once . CAWSSVVSPLHF TGTGCCTGGAGTAGCGTCGTTTCACCCCTCCACTTT
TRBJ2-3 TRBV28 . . CASSLFRDTQYF TGTGCCAGCAGTTTATTTCGGGATACGCAGTATTTT
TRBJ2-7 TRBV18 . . CASSPSDNEQYF TGTGCCAGCTCACCCTCTGATAACGAGCAGTACTTC
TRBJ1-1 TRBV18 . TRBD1 CASSPEGADTEAFF TGTGCCAGCTCACCAGAGGGGGCGGACACTGAAGCTTTCTTT
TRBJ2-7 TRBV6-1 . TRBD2 CASKGGLLAGSSYEQYF TGTGCCAGCAAGGGGGGGCTACTAGCGGGGAGCTCCTACGAGCAGTACTTC
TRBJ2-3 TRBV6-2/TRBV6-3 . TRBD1 CASSPDRDGTDTQYF TGTGCCAGCAGTCCGGACAGGGATGGCACAGATACGCAGTATTTT
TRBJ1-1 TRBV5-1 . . CASSLSRTNTEAFF TGCGCCAGCAGCTTGAGTCGTACGAACACTGAAGCTTTCTTT